The clone carrying this TCR beta chain was seen at least ten times. This could be a read error, since a much larger clone is one nucleotide away. This entry belongs to a study of T cells in Graves' hyperthyroidism and ophthalmopathy. CDR3 length equals 13 residues. Germline lookup yields CDR1 MDHEN and CDR2 SYDVKM. The source material, RNA transcripts, was used to amplify TCR beta CDR3 regions. During a first-round RT-PCR of the TCR CDR3, the HTBI primer set was used. TCRdb ran MiXCR on the multiplex PCR reads and lists one entry per CDR3 protein. The sample includes some 400,000 distinct CDR3 sequences, about a fifth seen only once; the top ten take about 3.5%.

This clonotype originated in a woman aged 18-30 years with Graves' hyperthyroidism. The sample comprised blood. The J gene is TRBJ1-1, the V gene TRBV28; TRBD1 matches at 7 bases. The CDR3 protein is CAGRRGTVTEAFF. The CDR3 region has the DNA TGTGCCGGCAGGCGTGGGACAGTCACTGAAGCTTTCTTT. The full variable domain, in which reference TRBV28 and TRBJ1-1 provide the parts outside the CDR3, is DVKVTQSSRYLVKRTGEKVFLECVQDMDHENMFWYRQDPGLGLRLIYFSYDVKMKEKGDIPEGYSVSREKKERFSLILESASTNQTSMYLCAGRRGTVTEAFFGQGTRLTVV.